The sequence of this TCR beta chain was determined in a study of response to subunit inactivated influenza vaccine. Overall study findings and caveats: It was suggested by the authors that few new T cells are recruited by each seasonal influenza vaccination.

The CDR3 is 15 amino acids. Per germline, CDR1 DFQATT and CDR2 SNEGSKA (reference sequence). TCRdb passed the RT-PCR reads through MiXCR, listing each CDR3 protein once. The sample lists 560,000 or so distinct CDR3 sequences; under 9% were seen once. Turning to this clonotype: What it binds is not known.

The genes are TRBV20-1 and TRBJ2-7, with 7 bases lining up with TRBD1. The sequence was collected from a man aged 45 to 75 who received an inactivated influenza vaccine. Source: PBMCs from blood, taken around 2 years after vaccination. The CDR3 reads CRTLRMTGPFGEQYF. CDR3 coding DNA: TGCAGGACACTGAGGATGACAGGGCCTTTCGGTGAGCAGTACTTC.